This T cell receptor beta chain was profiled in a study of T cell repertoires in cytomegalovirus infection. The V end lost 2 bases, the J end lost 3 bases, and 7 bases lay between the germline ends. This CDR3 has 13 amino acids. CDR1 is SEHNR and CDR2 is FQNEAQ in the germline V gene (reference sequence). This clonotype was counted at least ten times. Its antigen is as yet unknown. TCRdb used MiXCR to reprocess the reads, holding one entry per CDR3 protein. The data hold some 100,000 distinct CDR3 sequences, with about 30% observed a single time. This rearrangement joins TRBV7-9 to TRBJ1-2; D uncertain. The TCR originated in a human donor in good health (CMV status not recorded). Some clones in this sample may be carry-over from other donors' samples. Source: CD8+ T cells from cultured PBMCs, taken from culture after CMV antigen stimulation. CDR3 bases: TGTGCCAGCAGCTTACCGCAGGACTATGGCTACACCTTC. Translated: CASSLPQDYGYTF. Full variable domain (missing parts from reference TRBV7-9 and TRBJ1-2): DTGVSQNPRHKITKRGQNVTFRCDPISEHNRLYWYRQTLGQGPEFLTYFQNEAQLEKSRLLSDRFSAERPKGSFSTLEIQRTEQGDSAMYLCASSLPQDYGYTFGSGTRLTVV.